The clone carrying this TCR beta chain has a handful of counts. Antigen specificity is unknown. V gave up 2 bases and J gave up 0 bases, with 17 bases separating them. The CDR3 has 17 amino acids. Per germline, CDR1 DFQATT and CDR2 SNEGSKA (reference sequence). With the Oncomine TCR Beta short-read assay, DNA from cultured CD4+ T cells was sequenced. Each CDR3 protein is one row after TCRdb ran MiXCR on the PCR reads. The table lists some 14,000 distinct CDR3 sequences, more than 25% of them singletons. This sample's treatment: roughly nine-day PBMC culture with coronavirus spike peptide pools or control peptides (ViraFEST assay). This entry comes from a study of vaccination and CD4 T cells after COVID-19. Study information: Each control was exposed to a CEFX pool, an HIV-1 Nef pool, or no peptide at all.

This chain joins TRBV20-1 and TRBJ2-1; TRBD1 is a possible D gene (5 bases). This TCR was sampled from a human donor with COVID-19. Specimen: cultured CD4+ T cells from blood. DNA for the CDR3: TGCAGTGCTAGAAGGTTCCTGGACACCCTCTCCTACAATGAGCAGTTCTTC. Translation: CSARRFLDTLSYNEQFF.